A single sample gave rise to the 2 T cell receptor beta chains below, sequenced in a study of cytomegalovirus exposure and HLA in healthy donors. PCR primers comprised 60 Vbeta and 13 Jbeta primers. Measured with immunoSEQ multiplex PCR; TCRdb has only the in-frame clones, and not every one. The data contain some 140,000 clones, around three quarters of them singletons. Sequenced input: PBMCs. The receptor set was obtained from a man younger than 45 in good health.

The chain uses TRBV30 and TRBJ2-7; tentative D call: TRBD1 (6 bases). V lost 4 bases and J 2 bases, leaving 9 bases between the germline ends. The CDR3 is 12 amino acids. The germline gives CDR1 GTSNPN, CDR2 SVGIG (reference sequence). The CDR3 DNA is TGTGCCTGGAACAGGGAGCCCTACGAGCAGTACTTC. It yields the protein CAWNREPYEQYF.

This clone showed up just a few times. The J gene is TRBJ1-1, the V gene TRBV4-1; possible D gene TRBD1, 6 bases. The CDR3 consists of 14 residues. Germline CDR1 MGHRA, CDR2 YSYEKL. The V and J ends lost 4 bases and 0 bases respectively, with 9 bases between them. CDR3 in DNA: TGCGCCAGCAGCCCACAGGGACTGAACACTGAAGCTTTCTTT. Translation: CASSPQGLNTEAFF.